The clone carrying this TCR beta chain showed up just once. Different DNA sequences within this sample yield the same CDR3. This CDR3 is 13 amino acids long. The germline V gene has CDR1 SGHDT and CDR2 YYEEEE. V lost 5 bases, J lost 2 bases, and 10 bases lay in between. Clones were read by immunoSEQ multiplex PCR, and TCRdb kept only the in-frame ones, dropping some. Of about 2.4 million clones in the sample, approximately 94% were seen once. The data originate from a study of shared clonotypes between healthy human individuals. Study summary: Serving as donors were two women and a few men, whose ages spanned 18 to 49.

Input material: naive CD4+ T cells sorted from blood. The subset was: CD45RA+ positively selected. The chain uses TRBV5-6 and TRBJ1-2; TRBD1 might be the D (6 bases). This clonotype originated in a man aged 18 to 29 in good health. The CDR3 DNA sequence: TGTGCCAGCAGTCTGGACAGCAACTATGGCTACACCTTC. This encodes CASSLDSNYGYTF.